These T cell receptor beta chains were read from a single sample in a study of T cells in Graves' hyperthyroidism and ophthalmopathy. TCRdb re-called the multiplex PCR reads through MiXCR, storing one row per CDR3 protein. The sample consists of 410,000 or so distinct CDR3 sequences, about 15% of them appearing once. The sample comprised blood. These receptors all come from a man younger than 35 with Graves' ophthalmopathy. Each CDR3 is given with its conserved first and last residue. The D gene is left open where the match is weak. Expanded clones are given a class, and other clones once, few, many or no size at all.

CDR3aa: CASSDSNPRTGKIEAFF; CDR3nt: TGTGCCAGCAGTGACTCCAACCCCCGGACAGGGAAGATTGAAGCTTTCTTT; v_gene: TRBV6-4; d_gene: TRBD1; abundance: -; j_gene: TRBJ1-1
CDR3aa: CASSRDREGGYTF; CDR3nt: TGTGCCAGCAGCCGGGACAGAGAGGGTGGCTACACCTTC; v_gene: TRBV7-8; d_gene: TRBD1; abundance: few; j_gene: TRBJ1-2
CDR3aa: CASSYSQASVNGYTF; CDR3nt: TGTGCCAGCAGTTACTCCCAGGCGAGTGTTAATGGCTACACCTTC; v_gene: TRBV6-5; d_gene: -; abundance: -; j_gene: TRBJ1-2
CDR3aa: CASSRPSGDYGYTF; CDR3nt: TGTGCCAGTAGTCGCCCCTCGGGGGACTATGGCTACACCTTC; v_gene: TRBV19; d_gene: -; abundance: few; j_gene: TRBJ1-2
CDR3aa: CASGSWNGQPQHF; CDR3nt: TGTGCTAGTGGTTCCTGGAACGGTCAGCCCCAGCATTTT; v_gene: TRBV12-5; d_gene: -; abundance: -; j_gene: TRBJ1-5
CDR3aa: CASSVFLQGTEAFF; CDR3nt: TGTGCCAGCAGCGTTTTCCTACAGGGCACTGAAGCTTTCTTT; v_gene: TRBV11-2; d_gene: -; abundance: many; j_gene: TRBJ1-1
CDR3aa: CASSLGNTDTGELFF; CDR3nt: TGCGCCAGCAGCTTGGGAAACACCGACACCGGGGAGCTGTTTTTT; v_gene: TRBV5-1; d_gene: -; abundance: many; j_gene: TRBJ2-2
CDR3aa: CASSPPGTDYNEQFF; CDR3nt: TGTGCCAGCTCACCACCCGGGACTGACTACAATGAGCAGTTCTTC; v_gene: TRBV18; d_gene: -; abundance: many; j_gene: TRBJ2-1
CDR3aa: CASSSLGGNQPQHF; CDR3nt: TGTGCCAGTAGTTCTCTCGGGGGCAATCAGCCCCAGCATTTT; v_gene: TRBV19; d_gene: -; abundance: -; j_gene: TRBJ1-5
CDR3aa: CASSPARPPPGANVLTF; CDR3nt: TGTGCCAGCAGCCCCGCCCGTCCCCCCCCTGGGGCCAACGTCCTGACTTTC; v_gene: TRBV13; d_gene: -; abundance: once; j_gene: TRBJ2-6
CDR3aa: CSATGTFSSYEQYF; CDR3nt: TGCAGTGCTACCGGCACCTTTTCCTCCTACGAGCAGTACTTC; v_gene: TRBV20-1; d_gene: -; abundance: -; j_gene: TRBJ2-7
CDR3aa: CASSLDRDTRETQYF; CDR3nt: TGTGCCAGCAGCCTAGACCGCGACACGAGAGAGACCCAGTACTTC; v_gene: TRBV11-2; d_gene: -; abundance: many; j_gene: TRBJ2-5
CDR3aa: CASRLTANTEAFF; CDR3nt: TGCGCCAGCAGGTTGACAGCGAACACTGAAGCTTTCTTT; v_gene: TRBV5-1; d_gene: -; abundance: many; j_gene: TRBJ1-1
CDR3aa: CASSPSTGYKEQYF; CDR3nt: TGTGCCAGCTCACCATCCACAGGGTACAAGGAGCAGTACTTC; v_gene: TRBV18; d_gene: -; abundance: many; j_gene: TRBJ2-7
CDR3aa: CASSHSGTYEQFF; CDR3nt: TGCGCCAGCAGCCACAGCGGGACCTATGAGCAGTTCTTC; v_gene: TRBV4-1; d_gene: TRBD2; abundance: -; j_gene: TRBJ2-1
CDR3aa: CASSPRSLEPTDTQYF; CDR3nt: TGTGCCAGCAGCCCTAGAAGCCTGGAGCCCACAGATACGCAGTATTTT; v_gene: TRBV11-3; d_gene: -; abundance: many; j_gene: TRBJ2-3
CDR3aa: CASSQDADRGSEKLFF; CDR3nt: TGTGCCAGCAGCCAAGACGCGGACAGGGGAAGCGAAAAACTGTTTTTT; v_gene: TRBV3-1; d_gene: TRBD1; abundance: many; j_gene: TRBJ1-4
CDR3aa: CASSTVPGYGYTF; CDR3nt: TGTGCCAGTAGTACCGTACCAGGCTATGGCTACACCTTC; v_gene: TRBV19; d_gene: -; abundance: few; j_gene: TRBJ1-2
CDR3aa: CASSKDRGFQETQYF; CDR3nt: TGTGCTAGCAGCAAGGACAGGGGCTTCCAAGAGACCCAGTACTTC; v_gene: TRBV7-7; d_gene: TRBD1; abundance: many; j_gene: TRBJ2-5
CDR3aa: CSAMDTLLSTDTQYF; CDR3nt: TGCAGTGCTATGGACACCCTCCTTTCCACAGATACGCAGTATTTT; v_gene: TRBV20-1; d_gene: -; abundance: many; j_gene: TRBJ2-3
CDR3aa: CASSSPSSGEQFF; CDR3nt: TGTGCCAGCAGTTCCCCCTCGAGCGGTGAGCAGTTCTTC; v_gene: TRBV6-5; d_gene: -; abundance: -; j_gene: TRBJ2-1
CDR3aa: CAWSVREKLFF; CDR3nt: TGTGCCTGGAGTGTACGGGAAAAACTGTTTTTT; v_gene: TRBV30; d_gene: -; abundance: many; j_gene: TRBJ1-4
CDR3aa: CASSMLSGSFYEQYF; CDR3nt: TGCGCCAGCAGCATGCTTAGCGGGAGTTTCTACGAGCAGTACTTC; v_gene: TRBV5-1; d_gene: TRBD2; abundance: -; j_gene: TRBJ2-7
CDR3aa: CASIRAGAEAFF; CDR3nt: TGTGCCAGCATTCGGGCAGGGGCTGAAGCTTTCTTT; v_gene: TRBV6-1; d_gene: -; abundance: many; j_gene: TRBJ1-1
CDR3aa: CASSPVTNTEAFF; CDR3nt: TGTGCCAGCAGTCCGGTTACGAACACTGAAGCTTTCTTT; v_gene: TRBV6-1; d_gene: -; abundance: many; j_gene: TRBJ1-1
CDR3aa: CASSPGTTISDTQYF; CDR3nt: TGTGCCAGCAGTCCCGGGACTACTATTTCAGATACGCAGTATTTT; v_gene: TRBV6-1; d_gene: TRBD2; abundance: few; j_gene: TRBJ2-3
CDR3aa: CASSPLGLAATGELFF; CDR3nt: TGTGCCAGCAGCCCGCTAGGACTAGCGGCCACCGGGGAGCTGTTTTTT; v_gene: TRBV7-3; d_gene: TRBD2; abundance: many; j_gene: TRBJ2-2
CDR3aa: CASSLEGITQYF; CDR3nt: TGTGCCAGCAGCTTAGAGGGAATTACGCAGTATTTT; v_gene: TRBV7-8; d_gene: -; abundance: many; j_gene: TRBJ2-3
CDR3aa: CSVEYPSGRVDTQYF; CDR3nt: TGCAGCGTTGAATATCCTAGCGGGAGGGTAGATACGCAGTATTTT; v_gene: TRBV29-1; d_gene: TRBD2; abundance: -; j_gene: TRBJ2-3
CDR3aa: CASDGTGYGHEQFF; CDR3nt: TGTGCCAGCGACGGGACAGGGTACGGCCATGAGCAGTTCTTC; v_gene: TRBV27; d_gene: TRBD1; abundance: many; j_gene: TRBJ2-1
CDR3aa: CASSVWAGGPADTQYF; CDR3nt: TGTGCCAGCAGCGTATGGGCGGGAGGGCCCGCAGATACGCAGTATTTT; v_gene: TRBV9; d_gene: TRBD2; abundance: few; j_gene: TRBJ2-3
CDR3aa: CASSYSPGLTGEQFF; CDR3nt: TGTGCCAGCAGTTACTCACCGGGACTAACGGGAGAGCAGTTCTTC; v_gene: TRBV6-6; d_gene: TRBD2; abundance: many; j_gene: TRBJ2-1
CDR3aa: CAISEGSYYGYTF; CDR3nt: TGTGCCATCAGCGAGGGCAGCTACTATGGCTACACCTTC; v_gene: TRBV10-3; d_gene: -; abundance: many; j_gene: TRBJ1-2
CDR3aa: CASSDSRDIVSETGSFYYEQYF; CDR3nt: TGTGCCAGCAGCGACAGTAGAGACATAGTGAGTGAGACAGGATCTTTCTACTACGAGCAGTACTTC; v_gene: TRBV7-9; d_gene: -; abundance: -; j_gene: TRBJ2-7
CDR3aa: CASTALANTGELFF; CDR3nt: TGTGCCAGCACCGCCCTAGCGAACACCGGGGAGCTGTTTTTT; v_gene: TRBV7-9; d_gene: -; abundance: many; j_gene: TRBJ2-2
CDR3aa: CASREPGSGTGELFF; CDR3nt: TGTGCCAGCAGGGAACCGGGATCCGGAACCGGGGAGCTGTTTTTT; v_gene: TRBV12-3/TRBV12-4; d_gene: -; abundance: -; j_gene: TRBJ2-2